This T cell receptor (beta chain) is from a study of identical twins. The junction had 8 bases not matched to a gene; V was cut back by 3 bases and J by 4 bases. CDR3 length: 17 amino acids. Germline assignment: CDR1 SGDLS and CDR2 YYNGEE. Comment on this clonotype: What it binds is not known.

TCRdb redid the calling of the 5' RACE reads with MiXCR, one entry per CDR3 protein. The sample has about 500,000 distinct CDR3 sequences, 14% seen once. Study-level findings and limits: Models predicted less out-of-frame TCR alpha sharing in monozygotic twins than was found. Insertion counts were lower in abundant cord blood beta clonotypes, a trend that memory repertoires did not show. Excess sharing between twins was weaker in beta out-of-frame sequences.

Another study also made use of these data, one on yellow fever vaccine responses in identical twins.

Specimen: CD4+ T cells sorted from blood. This chain links TRBV9 with TRBJ2-7; 15 bases align to TRBD2. This sequence was found in a woman aged 18-29 years in good health. In DNA form, the CDR3 reads TGTGCCAGCAGCGCAACGCGGACTAGCGGGGGGGCTTACGAGCAGTACTTC. Protein: CASSATRTSGGAYEQYF.